These T cell receptor beta chains were read from a single sample in a study of cytomegalovirus exposure and HLA in healthy donors. TCRdb keeps only in-frame clones here, not all; method: immunoSEQ multiplex PCR. The sample consists of about 140,000 clones, about nine tenths of them appearing once. Material: PBMCs. These receptors came from a man between 18 and 29 years old in good health and CMV-seronegative. Each CDR3 is given with its conserved first and last residue. D genes are given only for firm matches. Where a row states a size, it is once, few, many or the class of an expanded clone; other rows omit it.

V: TRBV19; J: TRBJ1-1; D: -; size: -; CDR3: CATKQDMNTEAFF; DNA: TGTGCCACCAAACAGGATATGAACACTGAAGCTTTCTTT
V: TRBV30; J: TRBJ2-7; D: -; size: -; CDR3: CAWSPGPTGVYEQYF; DNA: TGTGCCTGGAGTCCCGGCCCGACCGGGGTCTACGAGCAGTACTTC
V: TRBV27; J: TRBJ2-2; D: TRBD1; size: -; CDR3: CASRGTGKVTGELFF; DNA: TGTGCCAGCAGGGGGACAGGGAAGGTGACCGGGGAGCTGTTTTTT
V: TRBV11-2; J: TRBJ2-2; D: -; size: -; CDR3: CASSLGGTGELFF; DNA: TGTGCCAGCAGCTTAGGCGGCACCGGGGAGCTGTTTTTT
V: TRBV7-9; J: TRBJ1-5; D: TRBD1; size: few; CDR3: CASSLGQNQPQHF; DNA: TGTGCCAGCAGCCTGGGACAGAATCAGCCCCAGCATTTT
V: TRBV6-5; J: TRBJ1-2; D: TRBD1; size: once; CDR3: CASRADRAHGYTF; DNA: TGTGCCAGCAGAGCCGACAGGGCACACGGCTACACCTTC
V: TRBV18; J: TRBJ1-2; D: -; size: -; CDR3: CASSPGGLGGYTF; DNA: TGTGCCAGCTCACCAGGGGGCCTCGGTGGCTACACCTTC
V: TRBV5-1; J: TRBJ2-3; D: TRBD2; size: -; CDR3: CASSRGLAGGDTQYF; DNA: TGCGCCAGCAGTCGGGGTCTAGCGGGAGGGGATACGCAGTATTTT
V: TRBV7-9; J: TRBJ1-2; D: TRBD1; size: -; CDR3: CASSLQKDRDYGYTF; DNA: TGTGCCAGCAGCTTACAAAAGGACAGGGACTATGGCTACACCTTC
V: TRBV4-1; J: TRBJ2-7; D: TRBD1; size: -; CDR3: CASSHAIQGAYEQYF; DNA: TGCGCCAGCAGCCACGCGATACAGGGGGCCTACGAGCAGTACTTC
V: TRBV19; J: TRBJ2-7; D: -; size: -; CDR3: CASSTPGQNFYEQYF; DNA: TGTGCCAGTAGTACACCGGGACAAAACTTCTACGAGCAGTACTTC
V: TRBV6-1; J: TRBJ1-6; D: TRBD1; size: -; CDR3: CASSESGTVNSPLHF; DNA: TGTGCCAGCAGTGAATCGGGGACAGTTAATTCACCCCTCCACTTT
V: TRBV2; J: TRBJ2-6; D: TRBD1; size: -; CDR3: CASRPGTGINPGANVLTF; DNA: TGTGCCAGCAGGCCCGGGACAGGGATTAACCCTGGGGCCAACGTCCTGACTTTC
V: TRBV5-6; J: TRBJ2-7; D: -; size: -; CDR3: CASSSRGTFSDEQYF; DNA: TGTGCCAGCAGCTCCCGCGGGACTTTCTCCGACGAGCAGTACTTC
V: TRBV7-8; J: TRBJ2-7; D: -; size: -; CDR3: CASSFTPGEQYF; DNA: TGTGCCAGCAGTTTTACACCGGGTGAGCAGTACTTC
V: TRBV13; J: TRBJ2-4; D: TRBD1; size: few; CDR3: CASSSRTGTGELAKNIQYF; DNA: TGTGCCAGCAGCTCCCGAACCGGGACAGGGGAACTAGCCAAAAACATTCAGTACTTC
V: TRBV6-1; J: TRBJ2-7; D: -; size: once; CDR3: CASSEGLLSVLHEQYF; DNA: TGTGCCAGCAGTGAAGGTCTTTTGTCGGTTCTCCACGAGCAGTACTTC
V: TRBV6-8; J: TRBJ2-3; D: TRBD2; size: -; CDR3: CASTEGGLAGVCVTDTQYF; DNA: TGTGCCAGCACCGAAGGGGGACTAGCGGGAGTGTGTGTCACAGATACGCAGTATTTT
V: TRBV7-8; J: TRBJ2-5; D: TRBD1; size: -; CDR3: CASSLRTGRETQYF; DNA: TGTGCCAGCAGCCTCCGGACAGGGCGGGAGACCCAGTACTTC
V: TRBV5-1; J: TRBJ2-2; D: -; size: -; CDR3: CASSFTGTSGELFF; DNA: TGCGCCAGCAGCTTCACGGGTACGTCCGGGGAGCTGTTTTTT
V: TRBV5-4; J: TRBJ1-1; D: TRBD1; size: -; CDR3: CASSREGQFYTEAFF; DNA: TGTGCCAGCAGCCGGGAGGGACAGTTTTACACTGAAGCTTTCTTT
V: TRBV27; J: TRBJ2-1; D: -; size: -; CDR3: CASSFVAESSYNEQFF; DNA: TGTGCCAGCAGTTTTGTAGCGGAGAGCTCCTACAATGAGCAGTTCTTC
V: TRBV19; J: TRBJ2-7; D: -; size: -; CDR3: CASSISVAGIHEQYF; DNA: TGTGCCAGTAGTATATCGGTCGCAGGGATCCACGAGCAGTACTTC
V: TRBV18; J: TRBJ1-1; D: TRBD1; size: -; CDR3: CASSPPAGGKTEAFF; DNA: TGTGCCAGCTCACCACCAGCAGGGGGCAAAACTGAAGCTTTCTTT
V: TRBV4-1; J: TRBJ1-6; D: -; size: -; CDR3: CASSHPGDLYNSPLHF; DNA: TGCGCCAGCAGCCATCCAGGGGACCTCTATAATTCACCCCTCCACTTT
V: TRBV2; J: TRBJ2-5; D: -; size: -; CDR3: CASSEWGDQETQYF; DNA: TGTGCCAGCAGTGAATGGGGGGATCAAGAGACCCAGTACTTC
V: TRBV5-6; J: TRBJ2-1; D: -; size: -; CDR3: CASSLALASYNEQFF; DNA: TGTGCCAGCAGCTTAGCTCTAGCTTCATACAATGAGCAGTTCTTC
V: TRBV7-6; J: TRBJ1-1; D: -; size: -; CDR3: CASSSGWNTEAFF; DNA: TGTGCCAGCAGTTCAGGGTGGAACACTGAAGCTTTCTTT
V: TRBV5-8; J: TRBJ2-1; D: -; size: -; CDR3: CASSSISSSLYNEQFF; DNA: TGTGCCAGCAGCTCTATTTCCTCCTCCTTGTACAATGAGCAGTTCTTC
V: TRBV5-4; J: TRBJ2-6; D: TRBD2; size: few; CDR3: CASSFPGLAGGPGANVLTF; DNA: TGTGCCAGCAGCTTTCCGGGACTAGCGGGGGGGCCGGGGGCCAACGTCCTGACTTTC
V: TRBV7-9; J: TRBJ2-7; D: TRBD1; size: -; CDR3: CASSSLTGGGEQYF; DNA: TGTGCCAGCAGCTCCTTAACAGGGGGCGGCGAGCAGTACTTC
V: TRBV5-1; J: TRBJ2-7; D: TRBD1; size: -; CDR3: CASSLDAGGNEQYF; DNA: TGCGCCAGCAGCTTGGATGCAGGGGGTAACGAGCAGTACTTC
V: TRBV13; J: TRBJ2-7; D: TRBD1; size: -; CDR3: CASSPGTGGIYEQYF; DNA: TGTGCCAGCAGCCCGGGGACAGGGGGTATCTACGAGCAGTACTTC
V: TRBV9; J: TRBJ1-5; D: -; size: -; CDR3: CASSVGGGANQPQHF; DNA: TGTGCCAGCAGCGTAGGCGGGGGAGCCAATCAGCCCCAGCATTTT
V: TRBV28; J: TRBJ2-7; D: -; size: once; CDR3: CASRKQIGGSYEQYF; DNA: TGTGCCAGCAGGAAACAGATCGGTGGATCCTACGAGCAGTACTTC
V: TRBV18; J: TRBJ2-3; D: -; size: -; CDR3: CASPPLRGDTQYF; DNA: TGTGCCAGCCCCCCCCTGAGGGGGGATACGCAGTATTTT
V: TRBV19; J: TRBJ1-2; D: -; size: -; CDR3: CASSIPRAGVYGYTF; DNA: TGTGCCAGTAGTATACCCCGGGCAGGGGTCTATGGCTACACCTTC
V: TRBV6-5; J: TRBJ2-7; D: -; size: -; CDR3: CASSPNRGHTYEQYF; DNA: TGTGCCAGCAGTCCTAACCGCGGACACACCTACGAGCAGTACTTC
V: TRBV6-5; J: TRBJ1-6; D: -; size: -; CDR3: CASKPYKQGNSPLHF; DNA: TGTGCCAGCAAGCCATACAAACAGGGCAATTCACCCCTCCACTTT
V: TRBV7-9; J: TRBJ2-3; D: -; size: -; CDR3: CASSPQGGVRTDTQYF; DNA: TGTGCCAGCAGCCCCCAGGGGGGTGTTCGCACAGATACGCAGTATTTT
V: TRBV21-1; J: TRBJ1-2; D: -; size: once; CDR3: CASSKGGSGGRNGYTF; DNA: TGTGCCAGCAGCAAGGGGGGAAGCGGGGGCAGAAATGGCTACACCTTC
V: TRBV13; J: TRBJ1-5; D: -; size: -; CDR3: CASSSVRGPQHF; DNA: TGTGCCAGCAGCTCAGTCAGGGGGCCCCAGCATTTT
V: TRBV7-9; J: TRBJ2-5; D: TRBD1; size: -; CDR3: CASSLTGQGSPSTQYF; DNA: TGTGCCAGCAGCTTAACCGGACAGGGTTCACCCTCTACCCAGTACTTC
V: TRBV11-2; J: TRBJ2-7; D: TRBD2; size: -; CDR3: CASSLNLAGSYEQYF; DNA: TGTGCCAGCAGCTTAAACCTAGCGGGGTCCTACGAGCAGTACTTC
V: TRBV7-6; J: TRBJ1-5; D: -; size: -; CDR3: CASSSQPRGSLSNQPQHF; DNA: TGTGCCAGCAGCTCCCAACCGAGGGGGTCCTTAAGCAATCAGCCCCAGCATTTT
V: TRBV4-3; J: TRBJ1-5; D: TRBD1; size: -; CDR3: CASSQGDRDNQPQHF; DNA: TGCGCCAGCAGCCAAGGAGACAGGGATAATCAGCCCCAGCATTTT
V: TRBV29-1; J: TRBJ2-3; D: -; size: -; CDR3: CSVEGTSTDTQYF; DNA: TGCAGCGTTGAAGGGACTAGCACAGATACGCAGTATTTT
V: TRBV28; J: TRBJ2-2; D: TRBD1; size: -; CDR3: CASGQGAGTGELFF; DNA: TGTGCCAGCGGTCAGGGGGCGGGCACCGGGGAGCTGTTTTTT
V: TRBV4-1; J: TRBJ2-5; D: TRBD1; size: -; CDR3: CASSHGKGAETQYF; DNA: TGCGCCAGCAGCCATGGAAAGGGGGCGGAGACCCAGTACTTC
V: TRBV7-2; J: TRBJ2-1; D: TRBD2; size: -; CDR3: CASSRPGTSGRGSYNEQFF; DNA: TGTGCCAGCAGCCGTCCCGGGACTAGCGGGAGGGGCTCCTACAATGAGCAGTTCTTC
V: TRBV7-2; J: TRBJ2-2; D: -; size: -; CDR3: CASSSQGTGELFF; DNA: TGTGCCAGCAGCTCACAGGGAACCGGGGAGCTGTTTTTT
V: TRBV2; J: TRBJ1-5; D: -; size: -; CDR3: CASVQELNQPQHF; DNA: TGTGCCAGCGTTCAGGAACTCAATCAGCCCCAGCATTTT
V: TRBV2; J: TRBJ1-6; D: TRBD1; size: -; CDR3: CASRRDSMISPLHF; DNA: TGTGCCAGCAGAAGGGACAGCATGATTTCACCCCTCCACTTT
V: TRBV25-1; J: TRBJ2-7; D: -; size: few; CDR3: CASSDSSYEQYF; DNA: TGTGCCAGCAGTGACAGCTCCTACGAGCAGTACTTC
V: TRBV7-2; J: TRBJ2-7; D: -; size: -; CDR3: CASSQLGVHEQYF; DNA: TGTGCCAGCAGCCAGCTCGGGGTACACGAGCAGTACTTC
V: TRBV19; J: TRBJ2-5; D: -; size: few; CDR3: CASSIAGFEETQYF; DNA: TGTGCCAGTAGTATAGCAGGGTTCGAAGAGACCCAGTACTTC
V: TRBV6-4; J: TRBJ2-3; D: -; size: -; CDR3: CASRQAGPTDTQYF; DNA: TGTGCCAGCAGACAGGCGGGACCCACAGATACGCAGTATTTT
V: TRBV30; J: TRBJ2-7; D: -; size: few; CDR3: CAWSVHAYEQYF; DNA: TGTGCCTGGAGTGTACACGCATACGAGCAGTACTTC
V: TRBV19; J: TRBJ1-2; D: -; size: -; CDR3: CASSLPATAGGGYTF; DNA: TGTGCCAGTAGTCTCCCCGCGACGGCCGGCGGTGGCTACACCTTC